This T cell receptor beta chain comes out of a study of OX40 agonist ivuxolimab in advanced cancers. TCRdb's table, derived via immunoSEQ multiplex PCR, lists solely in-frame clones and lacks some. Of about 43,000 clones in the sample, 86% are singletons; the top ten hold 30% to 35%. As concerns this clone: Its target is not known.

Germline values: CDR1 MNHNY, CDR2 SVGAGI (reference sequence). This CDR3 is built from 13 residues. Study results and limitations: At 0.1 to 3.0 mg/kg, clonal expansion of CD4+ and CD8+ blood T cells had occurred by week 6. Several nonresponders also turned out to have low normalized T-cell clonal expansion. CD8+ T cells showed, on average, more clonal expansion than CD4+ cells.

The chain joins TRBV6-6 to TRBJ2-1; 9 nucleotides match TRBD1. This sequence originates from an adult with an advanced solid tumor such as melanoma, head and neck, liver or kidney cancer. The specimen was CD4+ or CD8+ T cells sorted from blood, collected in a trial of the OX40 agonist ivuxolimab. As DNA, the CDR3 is TGTGCTACACAGGGGGCCCGCGCAAATGAGCAGTTCTTC. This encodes CATQGARANEQFF.